Shown below are 21 T cell receptor beta chains from a single sample sequenced in a study of spatial heterogeneity in lung cancer. Indicated time point: blood at routine non-recurrence follow-up after resection. MiXCR, applied by TCRdb to the 5' RACE reads, yields one record per CDR3 protein. The sample consists of more than 25,000 distinct CDR3 sequences, roughly 5.7% of them appearing once. Sample: PBMCs, taken at follow-up. The receptors here all came from a female donor with early-stage non-small cell lung cancer.

This clonotype has ten or more counts. The V gene is TRBV30, the J gene TRBJ1-6; 7 positions agree with TRBD1. V lost 0 bases and J lost 4; bases outside the gene matches: 3. CDR3 length: 15 amino acids. Germline-derived CDR1 and CDR2 are GTSNPN and SVGIG (reference sequence). The CDR3 reads CAWSVPRGYNSPLHF. The DNA for the CDR3 is TGTGCCTGGAGTGTACCCAGGGGGTATAATTCACCCCTCCACTTT.

The chain couples TRBV27 to TRBJ1-6, with D possibly TRBD1 on 5 matching bases. Between the trimmed V and J ends, which lost 1 base and 7 bases, there was a span of 11 bases. The CDR3 is 15 residues long. CDR1 MNHEY and CDR2 SMNVEV come from the germline V gene (reference sequence). CDR3 protein: CASSLLQGGNSPLHF. DNA for the CDR3: TGTGCCAGCAGTTTATTGCAGGGTGGGAATTCACCCCTCCACTTT.

This clonotype was detected ten times or more. The CDR3 nucleotides are TGTGCCAGCTCACCACAAGGGACAGGGCTTTCTTCCCAGCATTTT. It translates to CASSPQGTGLSSQHF. The rearrangement uses TRBV18 and TRBJ1-5, with 9 bases lining up with TRBD1. The CDR3 totals 15 residues. In germline, CDR1 is KGHSH, CDR2 LQKENI. V lost 1 base, J lost 11 bases, and 9 bases stayed unmatched.

The rearrangement joins TRBV20-1 to TRBJ2-7, with D unclear. The CDR3 covers 12 residues. Between the trimmed V and J ends, which lost 3 bases and 0 bases, there was a span of 6 bases. Germline loops: CDR1 DFQATT, CDR2 SNEGSKA (reference sequence). In DNA, the CDR3 is TGCAGTGCTAGGGCTAGCTCCTACGAGCAGTACTTC. As protein: CSARASSYEQYF.

This clonotype was counted at least ten times. This rearrangement joins TRBV10-3 to TRBJ2-1; tentatively, D is TRBD1 (8 bases). Germline V lookup: CDR1 ENHRY, CDR2 SYGVKD. Trimming stripped 2 bases from V and 0 bases from J, with 17 bases between. The CDR3 spans 18 residues. In DNA form, the CDR3 reads TGTGCCATCAGTGAGGGACAGGGCGGGGGCCACTCCTACAATGAGCAGTTCTTC. The encoded protein is CAISEGQGGGHSYNEQFF.

This clonotype was seen ten or more times. The chain carries TRBV11-2 and TRBJ1-1; no firm D call. Between the trimmed V and J ends, which lost 5 bases and 0 bases, there was a span of 4 bases. The germline V gene has CDR1 SGHAT and CDR2 FQNNGV. The CDR3 covers 12 residues. CDR3 in amino acids: CASSPMNTEAFF. In nucleotides, the CDR3 is TGTGCCAGCAGCCCCATGAACACTGAAGCTTTCTTT.

This clonotype showed up many times. This sequence joins TRBV4-1 and TRBJ2-3; D not resolved. The germline gives CDR1 MGHRA, CDR2 YSYEKL. V was cut by 3 bases and J by 7 bases, with 8 bases left in between. The CDR3 is made up of 12 amino acids. The CDR3 DNA reads as TGCGCCAGCAGCCAGGACCTTTATACGCAGTATTTT. Translated, it gives CASSQDLYTQYF.

The CDR3 nucleotides read TGTGCCAGCGGAAATACCGGGACAGCGTACGAGCAGTACTTC. Translating it yields CASGNTGTAYEQYF. The chain links TRBV6-5 to TRBJ2-7; 7 nucleotides align to TRBD1. The CDR3 contains 14 residues. In germline, CDR1 is MNHEY, CDR2 SVGAGI. V shed 8 bases and J 4 bases; nucleotides not matched to a gene: 11.

This chain links TRBV4-2 with TRBJ1-5; weak D call: TRBD1 (6 bases). Germline CDR1 LGHNA, CDR2 YNFKEQ. The germline V and J ends were trimmed by 0 bases and 6 bases, with 12 bases remaining between them. The CDR3 runs to 15 residues. The CDR3 DNA reads TGTGCCAGCAGCCAAGATGGGGGCGCGGGTCAGCCCCAGCATTTT. This translates into CASSQDGGAGQPQHF.

Ten or more counts support this clonotype. The chain has TRBV29-1 and TRBJ2-5; 10 bases line up with TRBD2. CDR3 length: 14 residues. The germline gives CDR1 SQVTM, CDR2 ANQGSEA. Germline trimming cut 7 bases from V and 1 base from J; bases unmatched to any gene: 6. CDR3 sequence (DNA): TGCAGCGGTGGGCTAGCGGGGGTCCAAGAGACCCAGTACTTC. Translating it yields CSGGLAGVQETQYF.

This clonotype was picked up many times. This rearrangement joins TRBV12-3 or TRBV12-4 to TRBJ2-1; 10 bases are shared with TRBD2. The CDR3 spans 14 residues. The junction had 5 bases not matched to a gene; V was cut back by 4 bases and J by 8 bases. For the CDR3, the DNA is TGTGCCAGCAGTTCCAGCGGGGGGGAATATGAGCAGTTCTTC. It translates to CASSSSGGEYEQFF.

This clonotype was counted many times. This chain links TRBV4-1 with TRBJ1-5; D call uncertain. The germline V gene has CDR1 MGHRA and CDR2 YSYEKL. V lost 1 base and J lost 1, with 14 bases in between. The CDR3 contains 17 residues. The CDR3 is CASSQVHSGGSNQPQHF. The CDR3 coding sequence is TGCGCCAGCAGCCAAGTTCACTCGGGCGGGAGCAATCAGCCCCAGCATTTT.

This clonotype has just a few counts. The chain has TRBV19 and TRBJ2-5, with 7 bases fitting TRBD2. CDR1 and CDR2 (germline): LNHDA, SQIVND (reference sequence). CDR3 length: 13 amino acids. J lost 2 bases, V lost 6 bases, and 3 bases had no gene match. The CDR3 here is CASSLAEQETQYF. CDR3 nucleotide sequence: TGTGCCAGTAGCCTAGCGGAACAAGAGACCCAGTACTTC. Based on the CDR3 plus reference TRBV19 and TRBJ2-5, the full variable domain is DGGITQSPKYLFRKEGQNVTLSCEQNLNHDAMYWYRQDPGQGLRLIYYSQIVNDFQKGDIAEGYSVSREKKESFPLTVTSAQKNPTAFYLCASSLAEQETQYFGPGTRLLVL.

Worth noting for this clonotype: A much larger clone differs from this one at a single base, so this may be a read error. This chain uses TRBV2 with TRBJ2-3; TRBD2 matches 15 bases. Germline V gene lookup returns CDR1 SNHLY and CDR2 FYNNEI. The CDR3 runs 16 residues. The CDR3 reads CVSRGLAGGRTDTQYF. The CDR3 DNA follows: TGTGTCAGCAGGGGACTAGCGGGGGGTCGCACAGATACGCAGTATTTT.

In this sample, this clonotype turned up many times. V and J are TRBV29-1 and TRBJ2-5, with 10 bases aligning to TRBD2. Losses at the gene ends were 1 base for V and 3 bases for J; bases not matched to a gene: 5. This CDR3 spans 15 amino acids. Germline lookup yields CDR1 SQVTM and CDR2 ANQGSEA. The CDR3 region is CSVEGSLAGEETQYF. In DNA, the CDR3 is TGCAGCGTTGAAGGGTCGCTAGCGGGGGAAGAGACCCAGTACTTC.

This clonotype was seen only a few times. The V call is TRBV7-2, the J call TRBJ2-3, with no clear D. CDR1 is SGHTA, CDR2 FQGNSA, per germline. This CDR3 has 13 residues. Trimming pared 4 bases from V and 10 bases from J, leaving 15 bases between. The CDR3 DNA sequence: TGTGCCAGCAGCTCTGATGGAAAAGAAGCGCAGTATTTT. This codes for CASSSDGKEAQYF.

The rearrangement uses TRBV7-9 and TRBJ1-6, with D unclear. Germline CDR1 reads SEHNR; CDR2 reads FQNEAQ (reference sequence). The CDR3 has 16 amino acids. V shed 0 bases and J shed 6 bases, with 12 bases lying between them. CDR3 sequence: CASSLASGIRNSPLHF. The CDR3 DNA follows: TGTGCCAGCAGCTTAGCGTCGGGGATTCGTAATTCACCCCTCCACTTT.

The chain links TRBV7-2 to TRBJ2-2; 9 bases are a match to TRBD2. Germline lookup yields CDR1 SGHTA and CDR2 FQGNSA. The CDR3 has 15 amino acids. The CDR3 bases are TGTGCTAAGACCGGGACTAGCAGAAACACCGGGGAGCTGTTTTTT. Residues: CAKTGTSRNTGELFF.

This clonotype was seen at least ten times. V is TRBV20-1 and J is TRBJ2-1, with a possible D match to TRBD1 (5 bases). The CDR3 extends over 16 amino acids. Germline V gives CDR1 DFQATT, CDR2 SNEGSKA (reference sequence). Deletions cut 3 bases from V and 6 bases from J, with 21 bases between. CDR3 sequence reads: CSASPRLGQGVNEQFF. DNA of the CDR3: TGCAGTGCTAGCCCCCGGCTAGGGCAGGGTGTCAATGAGCAGTTCTTC.

In its sample, this clonotype is medium-sized (0.01 to 0.1%). This chain uses TRBV29-1 with TRBJ2-7, with D tentatively TRBD1 or TRBD2 (5 bases each). Per germline, CDR1 SQVTM and CDR2 ANQGSEA. V was shortened by 6 bases and J by 3 bases, with 18 bases between the two germline ends. This CDR3 contains 14 residues. The CDR3 reads CSVLSGRASYEQYF. In DNA form, the CDR3 reads TGCAGCGTACTTTCAGGGAGAGCTAGCTACGAGCAGTACTTC.

The chain carries TRBV6-2 or TRBV6-3 and TRBJ1-5; tentative D call: TRBD1 (5 bases). V was pared by 6 bases and J by 5 bases, with 20 bases between. Germline-derived CDR1 and CDR2 are MNHEY and SVGEGT. There are 16 residues in the CDR3. The CDR3 DNA follows: TGTGCCAGCAGCCACCCGAGAGACAGCGGGGATCAGCCCCAGCATTTT. It encodes CASSHPRDSGDQPQHF.